Each of the 3 T cell receptor beta chains below was sequenced from the same sample in a study of human T cells and chemical hapten exposure. Time point here: patch test 2, 6 weeks after DPC sensitization. The sample's treatment: therapeutic diphenylcyclopropenone sensitization with weekly scalp DPC. TCRdb used MiXCR to reprocess the RACE reads, holding one entry per CDR3 protein. The table has tens of thousands of distinct CDR3 sequences, around 7.9% seen once. The sample here was whole blood, taken in connection with sensitization to the hapten diphenylcyclopropenone (DPC). The receptors stem from a woman aged 45-65 years with alopecia areata. Some clones in this sample may be carry-over from other donors' samples.

This clonotype was detected a few times. V and J are TRBV15 and TRBJ1-5; the match to TRBD1 covers 7 bases. The V and J ends lost 5 bases and 8 bases, in that order; junction bases with no gene match: 12. In germline, CDR1 is LNHNV, CDR2 YYDKDF (reference sequence). The CDR3 loop spans 15 amino acids. The CDR3 sequence: CATSGTGALIEPQHF. DNA for the CDR3: TGTGCCACCAGCGGTACAGGGGCTCTCATTGAGCCCCAGCATTTT.

This clonotype turned up a few times. This sequence joins TRBV3-1 and TRBJ1-2; D is undetermined. CDR3 length equals 18 residues. Trimming cost V 2 bases and J 3 bases, with 22 bases left between them. The germline V gene has CDR1 LGHDT and CDR2 YNNKEL (reference sequence). CDR3 nucleotides: TGTGCCAGCAGCCAACTCTATACGACTTCGCCTTCCCACTATGGCTACACCTTC. It specifies CASSQLYTTSPSHYGYTF.

This chain uses TRBV29-1 with TRBJ2-3; 7 bases align to TRBD1. The CDR3 is 16 amino acids. With 2 bases clipped from V and 2 bases from J, the junction kept 10 bases outside the gene matches. Per the germline V gene, CDR1 is SQVTM and CDR2 is ANQGSEA. The CDR3 sequence: CSVERPVQGSTDTQYF. CDR3 coding DNA: TGCAGCGTTGAACGCCCGGTACAGGGGTCCACAGATACGCAGTATTTT.